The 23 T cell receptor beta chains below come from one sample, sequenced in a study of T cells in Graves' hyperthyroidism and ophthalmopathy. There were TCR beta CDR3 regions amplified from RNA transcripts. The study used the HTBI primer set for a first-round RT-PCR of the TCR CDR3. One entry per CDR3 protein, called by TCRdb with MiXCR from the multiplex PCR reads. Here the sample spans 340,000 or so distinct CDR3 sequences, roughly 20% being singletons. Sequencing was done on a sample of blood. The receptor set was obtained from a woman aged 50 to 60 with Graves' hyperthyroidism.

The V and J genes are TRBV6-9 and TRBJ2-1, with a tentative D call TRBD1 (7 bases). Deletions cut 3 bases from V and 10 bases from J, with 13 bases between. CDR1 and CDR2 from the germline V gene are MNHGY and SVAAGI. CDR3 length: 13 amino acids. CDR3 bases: TGTGCCAGCAGTTACGGAGGGGGCAACGAGCAGTTCTTC. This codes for CASSYGGGNEQFF.

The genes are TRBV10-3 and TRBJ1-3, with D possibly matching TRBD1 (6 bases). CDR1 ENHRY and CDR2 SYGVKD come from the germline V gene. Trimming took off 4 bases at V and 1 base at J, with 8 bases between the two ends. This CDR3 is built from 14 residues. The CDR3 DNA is TGTGCCATCAGTGGAACAGGGTCTGGAAACACCATATATTTT. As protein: CAISGTGSGNTIYF.

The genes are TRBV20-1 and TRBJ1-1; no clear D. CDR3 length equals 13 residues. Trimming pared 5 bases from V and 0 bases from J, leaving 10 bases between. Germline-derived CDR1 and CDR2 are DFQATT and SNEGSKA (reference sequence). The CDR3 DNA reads TGCAGTGCTTCAGGTTCTATGAACACTGAAGCTTTCTTT. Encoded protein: CSASGSMNTEAFF.

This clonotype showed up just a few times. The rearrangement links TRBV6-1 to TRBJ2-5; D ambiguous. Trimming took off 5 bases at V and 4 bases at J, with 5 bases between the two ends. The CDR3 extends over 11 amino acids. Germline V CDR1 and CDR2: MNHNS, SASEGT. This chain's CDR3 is CASSTIETQYF. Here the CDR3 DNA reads TGTGCCAGCAGTACAATAGAGACCCAGTACTTC.

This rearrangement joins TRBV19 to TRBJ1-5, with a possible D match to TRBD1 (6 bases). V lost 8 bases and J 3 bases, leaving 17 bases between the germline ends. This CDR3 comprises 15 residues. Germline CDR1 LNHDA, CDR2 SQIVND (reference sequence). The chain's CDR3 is CASQTPDRPNQPQHF. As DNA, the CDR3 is TGTGCCAGTCAGACCCCGGACAGACCCAATCAGCCCCAGCATTTT.

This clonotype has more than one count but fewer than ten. CDR3 bases: TGTGCCAGCAGCCAAGGAGGGCAGGGAAACGGCTACACCTTC. It is translated as CASSQGGQGNGYTF. V is TRBV3-1 and J is TRBJ1-2, with TRBD1 as a possible D gene (5 bases). The V gene lost 1 base and the J gene lost 8 bases, with 14 bases spanning the gap. CDR1 LGHDT and CDR2 YNNKEL come from the germline V gene (reference sequence). The CDR3 consists of 14 residues.

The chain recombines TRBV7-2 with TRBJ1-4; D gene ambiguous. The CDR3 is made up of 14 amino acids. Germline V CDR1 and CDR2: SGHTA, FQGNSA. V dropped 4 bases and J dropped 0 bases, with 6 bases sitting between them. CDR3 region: CASSSSATNEKLFF. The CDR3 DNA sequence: TGTGCCAGCAGCTCCAGTGCAACTAATGAAAAACTGTTTTTT. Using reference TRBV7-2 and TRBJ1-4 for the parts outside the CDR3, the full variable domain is GAGVSQSPSNKVTEKGKDVELRCDPISGHTALYWYRQSLGQGLEFLIYFQGNSAPDKSGLPSDRFSAERTGGSVSTLTIQRTQQEDSAVYLCASSSSATNEKLFFGSGTQLSVL.

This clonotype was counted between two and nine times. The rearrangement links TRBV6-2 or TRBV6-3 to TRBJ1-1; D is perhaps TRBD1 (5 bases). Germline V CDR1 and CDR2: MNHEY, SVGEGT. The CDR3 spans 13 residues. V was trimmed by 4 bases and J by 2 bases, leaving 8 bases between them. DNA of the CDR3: TGTGCCAGCAGTTCACAGGATAACACTGAAGCTTTCTTT. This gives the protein CASSSQDNTEAFF.

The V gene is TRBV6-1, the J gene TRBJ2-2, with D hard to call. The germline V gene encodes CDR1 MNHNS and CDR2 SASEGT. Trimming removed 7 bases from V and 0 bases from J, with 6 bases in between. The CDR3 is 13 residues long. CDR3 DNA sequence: TGTGCCAGCAATAGAGCGAACACCGGGGAGCTGTTTTTT. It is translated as CASNRANTGELFF.

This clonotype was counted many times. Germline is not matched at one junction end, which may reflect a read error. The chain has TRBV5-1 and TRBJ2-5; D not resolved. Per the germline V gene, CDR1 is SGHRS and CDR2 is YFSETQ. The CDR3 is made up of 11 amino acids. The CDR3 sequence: CASSFQETQYF. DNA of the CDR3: TGTGCCAGCAGTTTCCAAGAGACCCAGTACTTC.

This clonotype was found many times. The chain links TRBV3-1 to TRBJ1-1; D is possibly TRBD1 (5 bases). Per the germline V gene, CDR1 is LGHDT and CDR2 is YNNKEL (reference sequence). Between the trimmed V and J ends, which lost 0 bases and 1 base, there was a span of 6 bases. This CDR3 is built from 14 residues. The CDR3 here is CASSQEGANTEAFF. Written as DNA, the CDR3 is TGTGCCAGCAGCCAAGAAGGGGCGAACACTGAAGCTTTCTTT.

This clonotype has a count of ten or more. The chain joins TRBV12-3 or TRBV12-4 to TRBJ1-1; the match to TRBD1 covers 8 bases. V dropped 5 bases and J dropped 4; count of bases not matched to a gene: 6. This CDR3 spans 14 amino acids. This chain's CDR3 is CASSDGQGGTEAFF. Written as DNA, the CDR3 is TGTGCCAGCAGTGACGGACAGGGTGGCACTGAAGCTTTCTTT.

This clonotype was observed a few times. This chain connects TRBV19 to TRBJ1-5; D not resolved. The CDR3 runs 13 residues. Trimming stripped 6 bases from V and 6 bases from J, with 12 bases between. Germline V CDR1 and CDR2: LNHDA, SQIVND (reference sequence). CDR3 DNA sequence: TGTGCCAGTAGAGGTCTGGAAGTTCAGCCCCAGCATTTT. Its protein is CASRGLEVQPQHF.

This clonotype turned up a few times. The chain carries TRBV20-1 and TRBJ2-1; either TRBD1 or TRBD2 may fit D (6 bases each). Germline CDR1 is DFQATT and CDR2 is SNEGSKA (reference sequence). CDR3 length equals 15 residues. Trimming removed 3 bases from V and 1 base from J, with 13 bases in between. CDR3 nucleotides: TGCAGTGCTAGGGAGGGGCAGGGGTCCTACAATGAGCAGTTCTTC. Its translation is CSAREGQGSYNEQFF.

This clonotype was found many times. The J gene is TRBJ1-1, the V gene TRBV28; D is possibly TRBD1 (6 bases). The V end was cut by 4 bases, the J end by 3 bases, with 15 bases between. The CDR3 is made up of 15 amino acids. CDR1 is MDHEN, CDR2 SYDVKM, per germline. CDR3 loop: CASSSFPPGDTEAFF. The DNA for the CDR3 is TGTGCCAGCAGTTCTTTCCCACCAGGGGACACTGAAGCTTTCTTT.

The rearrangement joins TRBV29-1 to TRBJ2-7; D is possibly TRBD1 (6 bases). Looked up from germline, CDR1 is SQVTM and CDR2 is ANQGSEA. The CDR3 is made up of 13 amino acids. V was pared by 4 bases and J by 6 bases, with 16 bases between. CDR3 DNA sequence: TGCAGCGTTGGGGGCCAGGGGATCGGCGAGCAGTACTTC. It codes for CSVGGQGIGEQYF.

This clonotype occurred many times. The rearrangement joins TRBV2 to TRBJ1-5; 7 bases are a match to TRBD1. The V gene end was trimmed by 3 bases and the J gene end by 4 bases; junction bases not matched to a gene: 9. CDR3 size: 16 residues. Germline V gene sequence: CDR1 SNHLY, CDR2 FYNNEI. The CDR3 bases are TGTGCCAGCAGTGAGCTCAACGCAGGGGGTAATCAGCCCCAGCATTTT. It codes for CASSELNAGGNQPQHF. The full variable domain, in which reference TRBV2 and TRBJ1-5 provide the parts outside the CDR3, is EPEVTQTPSHQVTQMGQEVILRCVPISNHLYFYWYRQILGQKVEFLVSFYNNEISEKSEIFDDQFSVERPDGSNFTLKIRSTKLEDSAMYFCASSELNAGGNQPQHFGDGTRLSIL.

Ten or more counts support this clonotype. CDR3 residues: CASSRLYAEAFF. DNA of the CDR3: TGTGCCAGCAGTAGACTATACGCTGAAGCTTTCTTT. The V and J genes are TRBV6-1 and TRBJ1-1; D unclear. CDR1 is MNHNS, CDR2 SASEGT, per germline. The CDR3 length is 12 residues. V shed 5 bases and J shed 6 bases, with 10 bases lying between them.

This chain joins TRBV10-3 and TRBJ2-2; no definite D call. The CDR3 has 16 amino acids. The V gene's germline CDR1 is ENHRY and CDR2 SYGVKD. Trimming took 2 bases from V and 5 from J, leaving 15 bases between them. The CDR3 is CAISERPAGQTGELFF. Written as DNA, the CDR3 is TGTGCCATCAGTGAGCGTCCGGCCGGGCAAACCGGGGAGCTGTTTTTT.

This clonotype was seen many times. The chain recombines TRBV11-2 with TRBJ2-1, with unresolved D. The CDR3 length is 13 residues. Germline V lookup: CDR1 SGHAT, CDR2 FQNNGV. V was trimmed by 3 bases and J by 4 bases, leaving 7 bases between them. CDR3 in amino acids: CASSLGSYNEQFF. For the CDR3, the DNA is TGTGCCAGCAGCTTGGGCAGTTACAATGAGCAGTTCTTC.

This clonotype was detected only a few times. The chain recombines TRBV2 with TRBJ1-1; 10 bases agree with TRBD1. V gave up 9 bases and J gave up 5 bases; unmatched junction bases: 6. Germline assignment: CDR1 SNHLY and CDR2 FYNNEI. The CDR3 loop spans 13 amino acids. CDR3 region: CASPPGQGTEAFF. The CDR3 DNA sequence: TGTGCCAGTCCCCCGGGACAGGGGACTGAAGCTTTCTTT.

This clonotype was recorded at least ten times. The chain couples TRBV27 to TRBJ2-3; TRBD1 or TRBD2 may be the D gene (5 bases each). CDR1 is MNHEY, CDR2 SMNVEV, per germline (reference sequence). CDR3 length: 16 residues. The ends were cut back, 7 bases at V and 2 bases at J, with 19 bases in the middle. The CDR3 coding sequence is TGTGCCAGCACCAGTCGGGGCAGGGAGCACACAGATACGCAGTATTTT. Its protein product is CASTSRGREHTDTQYF.

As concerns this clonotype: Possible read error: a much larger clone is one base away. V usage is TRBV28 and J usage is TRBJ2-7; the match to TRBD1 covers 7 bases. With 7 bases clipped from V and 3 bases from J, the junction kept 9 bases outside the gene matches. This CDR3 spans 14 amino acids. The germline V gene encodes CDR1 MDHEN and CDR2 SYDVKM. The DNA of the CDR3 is TGTGCCAGCAATCTGGGACAGACCCTCTACGAGCAGTACTTC. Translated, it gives CASNLGQTLYEQYF. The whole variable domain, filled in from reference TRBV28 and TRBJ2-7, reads DVKVTQSSRYLVKRTGEKVFLECVQDMDHENMFWYRQDPGLGLRLIYFSYDVKMKEKGDIPEGYSVSREKKERFSLILESASTNQTSMYLCASNLGQTLYEQYFGPGTRLTVT.